This T cell receptor (beta chain) was sequenced for a study of blood T cells in healthy people across ages. Study-wide background: About one barcoded TCR beta cDNA was captured per two T cells.

The study isolated at least 6.5 million PBMCs from each sample. A second PCR of 7 to 11 cycles used a sample-barcoded 5' primer and a J-beta primer mix. A single record per CDR3 protein comes from TCRdb applying MiXCR to the 5' RACE reads. Among about 780,000 distinct CDR3 sequences, about 47% were seen once, and the ten largest hold about a sixth. Concerning this clonotype: Its matching antigen is unknown.

Study-level points and caveats: Diversity was estimated from one million T cells, and these estimates were considered underestimates. In older individuals, TCR beta diversity per million T cells was lower, falling roughly linearly with age.

Sequenced input: blood. The clonotype comes from a man older than 75 in good health.

The chain's CDR3 is CSASDGTVDSYNSPLHF. The CDR3 coding sequence is TGCAGTGCTAGCGACGGGACGGTAGATTCCTATAATTCACCCCTCCACTTT. This chain uses TRBV20-1 with TRBJ1-6; D perhaps matches TRBD1 (5 bases). Per the germline V gene, CDR1 is DFQATT and CDR2 is SNEGSKA (reference sequence). V was shortened by 3 bases and J by 1 base, with 16 bases between the two germline ends. The length of the CDR3 is 17 residues.